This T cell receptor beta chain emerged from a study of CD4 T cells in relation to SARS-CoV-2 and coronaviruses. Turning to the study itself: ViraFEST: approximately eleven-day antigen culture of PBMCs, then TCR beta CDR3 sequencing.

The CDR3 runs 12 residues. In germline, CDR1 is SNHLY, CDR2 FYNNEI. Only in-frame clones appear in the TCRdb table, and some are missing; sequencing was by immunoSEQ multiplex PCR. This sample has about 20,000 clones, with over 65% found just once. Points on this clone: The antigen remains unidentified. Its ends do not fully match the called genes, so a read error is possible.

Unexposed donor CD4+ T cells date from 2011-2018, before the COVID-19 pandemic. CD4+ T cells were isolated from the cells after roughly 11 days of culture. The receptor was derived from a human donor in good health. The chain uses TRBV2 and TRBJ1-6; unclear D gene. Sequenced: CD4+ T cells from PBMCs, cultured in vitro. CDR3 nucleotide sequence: TGTGCCAGCAGCGAAGATAATTCACCCCTCCACTTT. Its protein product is CASSEDNSPLHF. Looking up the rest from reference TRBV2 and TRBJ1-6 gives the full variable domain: EPEVTQTPSHQVTQMGQEVILRCVPISNHLYFYWYRQILGQKVEFLVSFYNNEISEKSEIFDDQFSVERPDGSNFTLKIRSTKLEDSAMYFCASSEDNSPLHFGNGTRLTVT.